These T cell receptor beta chains were read from a single sample in a study of blood T cell repertoires in COVID-19. The repertoire was sequenced with immunoSEQ multiplex PCR; TCRdb's copy has only in-frame clones and lacks some. The table shows roughly 250,000 clones, with around 90% occurring only once. Sequences were obtained from peripheral blood. The receptor set was obtained from a man between 60 and 75 years old who had recovered from COVID-19. Each CDR3 is given with its conserved first and last residue. The D gene is left open where the match is weak. Expanded clones get a size class; other rows say once, few or many, or leave the size out.

j_gene | v_gene | d_gene | abundance | CDR3nt | CDR3aa
TRBJ1-2 | TRBV9 | - | - | TGTGCCAGCAGCGTACGGGCTCCGGGGGTAAACTATGGCTACACCTTC | CASSVRAPGVNYGYTF
TRBJ2-7 | TRBV13 | TRBD1 | - | TGTGCCAGCAGCATTTCGGGACAGGGATATGACGAGCAGTACTTC | CASSISGQGYDEQYF
TRBJ2-6 | TRBV19 | - | - | TGTGCCAGTAGGCCACTGAACTCTGGGGCCAACGTCCTGACTTTC | CASRPLNSGANVLTF
TRBJ1-2 | TRBV19 | - | - | TGTGCCAGTAGTATTCCCCCCGGGAAGTATGGCTACACCTTC | CASSIPPGKYGYTF
TRBJ2-5 | TRBV7-2 | TRBD1 | - | TGTGCCAGCAGCTTAGTGGGGACAGGGGTTGGAGAGACCCAGTACTTC | CASSLVGTGVGETQYF
TRBJ1-5 | TRBV30 | - | - | TGTGCCTGGAGTCGATCAGGGAATCAGCCCCAGCATTTT | CAWSRSGNQPQHF
TRBJ2-5 | TRBV2 | TRBD2 | - | TGTGCCCACTCGAAGGCTAGCGGGGGGAAAGAGACCCAGTACTTC | CAHSKASGGKETQYF
TRBJ1-1 | TRBV28 | - | - | TGTGCCAGCAGTTCGCTCCCCGGGGGGCACACTGAAGCTTTCTTT | CASSSLPGGHTEAFF
TRBJ2-4 | TRBV2 | - | - | TGTGCCAGCAGTAGACAGCCAGGAGCCAAAAACATTCAGTACTTC | CASSRQPGAKNIQYF
TRBJ1-6 | TRBV25-1 | - | - | TGTGCCAGCAGTGAATCTACAGGGCGTGGTTCACCCCTCCACTTT | CASSESTGRGSPLHF
TRBJ2-1 | TRBV12-2 | - | - | TGTGCAAGTCGCTTAGCGGGTATCGGAGCGGGGGGGCTGGTGGATGAGCAGTTCTTC | CASRLAGIGAGGLVDEQFF
TRBJ1-1 | TRBV6-1 | TRBD1 | - | TGTGCCAGCAGTTTTGGACAGGGCTCTGAAGCTTTCTTT | CASSFGQGSEAFF
TRBJ1-6 | TRBV12-5 | - | - | TGTGCTAGTGGTTTGTCAGGGTGGTCAGACTCATATAATTCACCCCTCCACTTT | CASGLSGWSDSYNSPLHF
TRBJ1-1 | TRBV20-1 | - | - | TGCGTGGGGACATCTCCAACTGAAGCTTTCTTT | CVGTSPTEAFF
TRBJ1-4 | TRBV12-3/TRBV12-4 | - | - | TGTGCCAGCAGTTTCTGGCAGGGCGGAAAACTGTTTTTT | CASSFWQGGKLFF
TRBJ1-2 | TRBV3-1/TRBV3-2 | TRBD1 | - | TGTGCCAGCAGCCATCGGACAGGGGTCTATGGCTACACCTTC | CASSHRTGVYGYTF
TRBJ2-3 | TRBV6-4 | - | - | TGTGCCAGCAGTCAAAACGGGGTCGTGGATACGCAGTATTTT | CASSQNGVVDTQYF
TRBJ2-5 | TRBV25-1 | TRBD1 | - | TGTGCCAGCAGTGAGAACAGGGGGTGGGAGACCCAGTACTTC | CASSENRGWETQYF
TRBJ2-6 | TRBV7-2 | - | - | TGTGCCAGCAGCTCGCAGGGTGGTGGGGCCAACGTCCTGACTTTC | CASSSQGGGANVLTF
TRBJ1-4 | TRBV7-9 | TRBD1 | once | TGTGCCAGCAGCACAGACAGGGGCGTTTCCGAAAAACTGTTTTTT | CASSTDRGVSEKLFF
TRBJ2-1 | TRBV10-1 | TRBD2 | once | TGCGCCAGCAGTGCCTCCGGGGGGGGGAAGATCAATGAGCAGTTCTTC | CASSASGGGKINEQFF
TRBJ1-3 | TRBV5-1 | - | - | TGCGCCAGCAGCCTAACAGGGATCGGAAACACCATATATTTT | CASSLTGIGNTIYF
TRBJ1-1 | TRBV3-1/TRBV3-2 | - | - | TGTGCCAGCAGCCAAGGGGAGCGGGGCGTCCGGTTGACTGAAGCTTTCTTT | CASSQGERGVRLTEAFF
TRBJ1-5 | TRBV18 | - | - | TGTGCCAGCTCACCTACCGACAGGACTCAGCCCCAGCATTTT | CASSPTDRTQPQHF
TRBJ1-6 | TRBV5-1 | TRBD1 | - | TGCGCCAGCAGCTTTGTACAGGGGGATTCACCCCTCCACTTT | CASSFVQGDSPLHF
TRBJ2-3 | TRBV6-2/TRBV6-3 | - | - | TGTGCCAGCAGTTACTCGGGACGGGTCGGGGGTTTTTCGGATACGCAGTATTTT | CASSYSGRVGGFSDTQYF
TRBJ1-2 | TRBV3-1/TRBV3-2 | - | once | TGTGCCAGCAGCCCAGGCGGGATCTGGGGCTACACCTTC | CASSPGGIWGYTF
TRBJ2-1 | TRBV6-5 | TRBD1 | once | TGTGCCAGCAGTCTAAGACAGGGTACTTGGAATGAGCAGTTCTTC | CASSLRQGTWNEQFF